This is a list of T cell receptor beta chains from one sample in a study of blood T cell repertoires in COVID-19. Using immunoSEQ multiplex PCR, the repertoire was profiled, and TCRdb retains in-frame clones only, with some absent. Of under 200,000 clones in the sample, approximately 87% are singletons; the top ten hold just under 2.5%. The specimen was peripheral blood. These TCRs come from a man aged 35 to 55 with active or convalescent COVID-19. Each CDR3 is given with its conserved first and last residue. The D gene is left open where the match is weak. Part of the rows lack a size; the others show once, few, many or a class for expanded clones.

d_gene: -
v_gene: TRBV11-2
j_gene: TRBJ1-5
abundance: once
CDR3aa: CASSSDYNQPQHF
CDR3nt: TGTGCCAGCAGCTCAGACTACAATCAGCCCCAGCATTTT

d_gene: -
v_gene: TRBV6-4
j_gene: TRBJ2-5
abundance: once
CDR3aa: CASSVDKADRQETQYF
CDR3nt: TGTGCCAGCAGTGTTGATAAGGCGGACAGACAAGAGACCCAGTACTTC

d_gene: -
v_gene: TRBV15
j_gene: TRBJ2-1
abundance: -
CDR3aa: CATSRGGRQDYNEQFF
CDR3nt: TGTGCCACCAGCAGAGGAGGCCGACAGGATTACAATGAGCAGTTCTTC

d_gene: TRBD1
v_gene: TRBV9
j_gene: TRBJ1-1
abundance: -
CDR3aa: CASSPQGQANEAFF
CDR3nt: TGTGCCAGCAGCCCCCAGGGACAGGCCAATGAAGCTTTCTTT

d_gene: -
v_gene: TRBV7-9
j_gene: TRBJ1-4
abundance: -
CDR3aa: CASSLYGRGGPNEKLFF
CDR3nt: TGTGCCAGCAGCTTATATGGCAGGGGTGGTCCTAATGAAAAACTGTTTTTT

d_gene: -
v_gene: TRBV29-1
j_gene: TRBJ1-1
abundance: -
CDR3aa: CSALRGAMNTEAFF
CDR3nt: TGCAGCGCCCTCAGGGGAGCCATGAACACTGAAGCTTTCTTT

d_gene: -
v_gene: TRBV15
j_gene: TRBJ2-7
abundance: many
CDR3aa: CATSSLQGYEQYF
CDR3nt: TGTGCCACCAGCAGTCTCCAGGGCTACGAGCAGTACTTC

d_gene: -
v_gene: TRBV7-2
j_gene: TRBJ1-6
abundance: -
CDR3aa: CASRKGQHNSPLHF
CDR3nt: TGTGCCAGCAGGAAAGGACAGCATAATTCACCCCTCCACTTT

d_gene: TRBD2
v_gene: TRBV4-1
j_gene: TRBJ2-7
abundance: -
CDR3aa: CASSQAGGTNYEQYF
CDR3nt: TGCGCCAGCAGCCAAGCGGGGGGAACTAACTACGAGCAGTACTTC

d_gene: -
v_gene: TRBV9
j_gene: TRBJ1-2
abundance: few
CDR3aa: CASSATSSAGYTF
CDR3nt: TGTGCCAGCAGCGCAACATCTAGTGCCGGCTACACCTTC